This TCR beta chain comes out of a study of blood T cell repertoires in COVID-19. Study-wide background: T cells, B-cell-depleted T cells, or PBMCs provided the cDNA or gDNA that served as material.

Germline V lookup: CDR1 SGHKS, CDR2 YYEKEE (reference sequence). After removal of 2 bases from V and 8 bases from J, the junction contained 10 bases not matched to a gene. The CDR3 covers 16 residues. Recruited during active infection, patients (from Seattle) were subsequently followed longitudinally. Generated by immunoSEQ multiplex PCR, the TCRdb table keeps only in-frame clones and is missing some. The sample yields more than 200,000 clones, more than 75% seen once. The sequence was obtained from a woman older than 75 with COVID-19, enrolled during active disease. The V gene is TRBV5-5, the J gene TRBJ1-4; TRBD1 matches at 9 bases. Sample: peripheral blood. This CDR3 is CASSFGTGISLEKLFF. The DNA for the CDR3 is TGTGCCAGCAGCTTCGGGACAGGGATCAGTCTAGAAAAACTGTTTTTT.